Reported below is one T cell receptor beta chain. What it recognizes is unknown. V lost 6 bases, J lost 2 bases, and 12 bases lay in between. The germline V gene has CDR1 MNHEY and CDR2 SVGAGI. The CDR3 totals 14 residues. The sample, 9 to 10 milliliters of peripheral blood, was drawn from each donor. This record belongs to a study of blood T cells in healthy people across ages. Findings of the study overall: CMV status of donors was not determined, possibly confounding expanded clonotype changes.

Together with a sample-barcoded 5' primer, a J-beta primer mix was included in a second PCR lasting roughly 6 to 12 cycles. MiXCR was run by TCRdb on the 5' RACE reads, yielding one entry per CDR3 protein. The sample contains a few hundred thousand distinct CDR3 sequences, 27% of which appear only once. The clonotype comes from a woman in her seventies in good health. Sequenced sample: blood. This chain links TRBV6-5 with TRBJ2-3; D perhaps matches TRBD2 (6 bases). The CDR3 is CASRSGTFTDTQYF. The CDR3 DNA reads TGTGCCAGCAGGTCCGGGACTTTCACAGATACGCAGTATTTT.